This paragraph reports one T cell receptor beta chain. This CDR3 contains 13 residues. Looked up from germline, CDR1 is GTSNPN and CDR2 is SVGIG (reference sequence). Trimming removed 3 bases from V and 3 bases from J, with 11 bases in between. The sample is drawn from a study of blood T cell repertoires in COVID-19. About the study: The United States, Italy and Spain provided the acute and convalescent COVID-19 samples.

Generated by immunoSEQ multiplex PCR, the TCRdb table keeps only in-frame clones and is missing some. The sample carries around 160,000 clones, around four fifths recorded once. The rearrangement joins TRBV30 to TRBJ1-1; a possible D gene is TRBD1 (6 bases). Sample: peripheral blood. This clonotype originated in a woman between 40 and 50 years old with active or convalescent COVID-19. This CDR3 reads CAWSFDRYTEAFF. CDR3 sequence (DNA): TGTGCCTGGAGCTTTGACAGGTACACTGAAGCTTTCTTT.